This note documents a single T cell receptor (beta chain) sequence. The antigen is not known. The treatment was: about 20 received Ad26.COV2.S at low or high dose, single or two shots; about five received placebo; per-sample allocation not given. The samples were gathered on day 63 after the first injection of vaccine or placebo. This specimen comes from a study of Ad26.COV2.S vaccination and SARS-CoV-2 variants. Study information: Enrolled in COV1001, the donor was in the Ad26.COV2.S trial arm, which received the vaccine.

Regarding the study as a whole: Vaccinees displayed broader spike-specific TCR repertoires than placebo recipients. It was reported that spike-specific CD8+ and CD4+ T cell responses were substantially broad after vaccination.

The method was immunoSEQ multiplex PCR; TCRdb's version includes in-frame clones alone and lacks a portion of them. The sample has fewer than 500,000 clones; about 90% are singletons. This sample comprised peripheral blood, obtained in a trial of Ad26.COV2.S vaccine versus placebo. The TCR comes from a person aged 18-65 years who received the Ad26.COV2.S COVID-19 vaccine or a placebo.

The CDR3 sequence is CASSVGVSGRLYTGELFF. The DNA of the CDR3 is TGTGCCAGCAGCGTAGGGGTTAGCGGGAGGCTATACACCGGGGAGCTGTTTTTT. The chain employs TRBV9 and TRBJ2-2, with TRBD2 identical over 10 bases. The CDR3 length is 18 residues. The V segment lost 0 bases and the J segment 3 bases; nucleotides outside the gene matches: 8. The germline gives CDR1 SGDLS, CDR2 YYNGEE.